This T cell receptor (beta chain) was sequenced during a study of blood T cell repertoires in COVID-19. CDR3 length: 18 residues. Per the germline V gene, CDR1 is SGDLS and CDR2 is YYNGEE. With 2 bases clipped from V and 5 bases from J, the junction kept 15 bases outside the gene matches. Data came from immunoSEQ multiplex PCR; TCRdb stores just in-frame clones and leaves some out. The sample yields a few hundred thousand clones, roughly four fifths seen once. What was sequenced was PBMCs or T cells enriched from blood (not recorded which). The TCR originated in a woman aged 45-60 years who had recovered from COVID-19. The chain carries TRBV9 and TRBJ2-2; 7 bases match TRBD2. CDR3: CASSVLRNGLGLTGELFF. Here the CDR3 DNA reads TGTGCCAGCAGCGTCCTCCGGAACGGACTAGGCCTAACCGGGGAGCTGTTTTTT.